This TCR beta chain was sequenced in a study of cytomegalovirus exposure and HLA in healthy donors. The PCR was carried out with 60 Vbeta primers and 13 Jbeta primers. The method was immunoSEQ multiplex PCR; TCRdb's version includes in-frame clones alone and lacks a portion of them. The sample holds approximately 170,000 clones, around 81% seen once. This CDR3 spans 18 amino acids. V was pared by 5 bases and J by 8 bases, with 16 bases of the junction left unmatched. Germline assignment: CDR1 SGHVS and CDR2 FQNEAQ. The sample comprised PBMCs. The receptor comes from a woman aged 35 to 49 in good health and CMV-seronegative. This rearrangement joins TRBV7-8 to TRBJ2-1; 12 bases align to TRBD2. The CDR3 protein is CASSHPPASGRAMDEQFF. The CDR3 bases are TGTGCCAGCAGCCATCCCCCGGCTAGCGGGAGGGCCATGGATGAGCAGTTCTTC. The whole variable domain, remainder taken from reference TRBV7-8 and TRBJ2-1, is GAGVSQSPRYKVAKRGQDVALRCDPISGHVSLFWYQQALGQGPEFLTYFQNEAQLDKSGLPSDRFFAERPEGSVSTLKIQRTQQEDSAVYLCASSHPPASGRAMDEQFFGPGTRLTVL.